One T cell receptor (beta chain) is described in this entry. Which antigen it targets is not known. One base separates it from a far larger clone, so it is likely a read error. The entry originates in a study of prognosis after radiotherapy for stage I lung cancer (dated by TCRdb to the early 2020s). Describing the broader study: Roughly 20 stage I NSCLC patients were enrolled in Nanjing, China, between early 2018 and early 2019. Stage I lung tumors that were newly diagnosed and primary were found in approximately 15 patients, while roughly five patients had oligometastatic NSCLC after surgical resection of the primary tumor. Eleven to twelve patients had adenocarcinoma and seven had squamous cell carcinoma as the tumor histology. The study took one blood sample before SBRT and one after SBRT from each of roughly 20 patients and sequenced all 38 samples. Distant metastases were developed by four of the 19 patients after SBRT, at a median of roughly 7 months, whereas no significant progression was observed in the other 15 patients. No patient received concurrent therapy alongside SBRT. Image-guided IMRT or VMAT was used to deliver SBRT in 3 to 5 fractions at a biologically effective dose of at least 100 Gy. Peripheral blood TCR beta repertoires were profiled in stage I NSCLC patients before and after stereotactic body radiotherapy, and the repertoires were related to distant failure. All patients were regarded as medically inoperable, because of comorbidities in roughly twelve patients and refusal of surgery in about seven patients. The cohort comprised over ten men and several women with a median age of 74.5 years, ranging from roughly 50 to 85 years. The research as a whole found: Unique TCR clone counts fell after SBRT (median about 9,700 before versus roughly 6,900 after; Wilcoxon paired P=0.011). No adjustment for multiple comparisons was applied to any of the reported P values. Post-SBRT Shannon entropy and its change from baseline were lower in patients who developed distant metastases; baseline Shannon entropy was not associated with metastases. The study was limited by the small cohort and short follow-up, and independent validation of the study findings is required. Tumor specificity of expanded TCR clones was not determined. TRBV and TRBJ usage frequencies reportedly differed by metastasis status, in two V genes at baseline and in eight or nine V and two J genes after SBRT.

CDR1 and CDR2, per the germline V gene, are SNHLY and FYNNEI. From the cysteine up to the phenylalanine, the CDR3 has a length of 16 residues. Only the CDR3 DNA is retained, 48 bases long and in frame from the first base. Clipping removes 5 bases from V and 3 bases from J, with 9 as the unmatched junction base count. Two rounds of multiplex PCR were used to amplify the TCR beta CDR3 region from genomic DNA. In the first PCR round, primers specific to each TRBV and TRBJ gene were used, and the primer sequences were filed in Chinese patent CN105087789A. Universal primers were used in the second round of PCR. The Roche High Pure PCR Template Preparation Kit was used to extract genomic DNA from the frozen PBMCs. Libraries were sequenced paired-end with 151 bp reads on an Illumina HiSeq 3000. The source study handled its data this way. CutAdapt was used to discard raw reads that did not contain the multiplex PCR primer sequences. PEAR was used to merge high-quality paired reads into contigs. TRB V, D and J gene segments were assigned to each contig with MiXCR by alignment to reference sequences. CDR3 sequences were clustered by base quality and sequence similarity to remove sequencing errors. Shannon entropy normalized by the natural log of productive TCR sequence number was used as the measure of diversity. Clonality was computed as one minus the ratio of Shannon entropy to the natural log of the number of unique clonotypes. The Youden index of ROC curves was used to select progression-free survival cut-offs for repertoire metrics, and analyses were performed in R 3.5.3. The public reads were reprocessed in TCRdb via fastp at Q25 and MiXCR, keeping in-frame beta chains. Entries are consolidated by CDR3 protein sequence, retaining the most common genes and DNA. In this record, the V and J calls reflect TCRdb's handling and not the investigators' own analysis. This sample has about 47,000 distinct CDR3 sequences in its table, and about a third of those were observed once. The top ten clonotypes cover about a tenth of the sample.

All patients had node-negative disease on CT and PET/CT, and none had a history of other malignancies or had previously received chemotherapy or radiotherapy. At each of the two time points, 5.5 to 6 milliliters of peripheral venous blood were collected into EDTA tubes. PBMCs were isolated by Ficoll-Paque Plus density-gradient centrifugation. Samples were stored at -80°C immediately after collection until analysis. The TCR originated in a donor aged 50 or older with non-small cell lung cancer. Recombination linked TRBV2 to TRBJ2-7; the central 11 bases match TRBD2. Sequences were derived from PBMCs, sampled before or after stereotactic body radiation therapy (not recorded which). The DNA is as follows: TGTGCCAGCAGTAATGGGACTAGCGGCCATAGCTACGAGCAGTACTTC. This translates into CASSNGTSGHSYEQYF.